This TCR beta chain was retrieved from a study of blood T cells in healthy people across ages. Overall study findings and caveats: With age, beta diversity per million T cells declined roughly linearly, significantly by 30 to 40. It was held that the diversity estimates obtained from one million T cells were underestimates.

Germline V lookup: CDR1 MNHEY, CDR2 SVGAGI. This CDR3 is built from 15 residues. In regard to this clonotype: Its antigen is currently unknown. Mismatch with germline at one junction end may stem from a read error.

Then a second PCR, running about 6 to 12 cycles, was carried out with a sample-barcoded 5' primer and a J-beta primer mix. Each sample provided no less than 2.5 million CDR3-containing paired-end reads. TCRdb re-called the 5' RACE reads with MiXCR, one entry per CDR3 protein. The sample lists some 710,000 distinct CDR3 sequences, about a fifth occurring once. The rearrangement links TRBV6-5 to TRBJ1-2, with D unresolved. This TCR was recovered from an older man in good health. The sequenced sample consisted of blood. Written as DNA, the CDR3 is TGTACCAGCAAAGAGCCCGGCCTTGGGTGGTATGGCTACACCTTC. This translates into CTSKEPGLGWYGYTF.